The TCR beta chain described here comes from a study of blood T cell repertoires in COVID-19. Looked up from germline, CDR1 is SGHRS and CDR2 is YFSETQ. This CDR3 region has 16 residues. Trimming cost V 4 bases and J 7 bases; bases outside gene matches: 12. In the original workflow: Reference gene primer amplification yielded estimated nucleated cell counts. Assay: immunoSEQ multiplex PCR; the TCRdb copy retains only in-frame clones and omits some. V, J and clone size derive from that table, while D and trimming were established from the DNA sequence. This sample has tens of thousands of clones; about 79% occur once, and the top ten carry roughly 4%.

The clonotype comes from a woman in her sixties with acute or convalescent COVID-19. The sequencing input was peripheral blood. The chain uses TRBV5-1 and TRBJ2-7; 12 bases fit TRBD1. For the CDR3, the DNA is TGCGCCAGCAGCCCAACCACGGGACAGGGGGCGCGGGAGCAGTACTTC. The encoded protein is CASSPTTGQGAREQYF.